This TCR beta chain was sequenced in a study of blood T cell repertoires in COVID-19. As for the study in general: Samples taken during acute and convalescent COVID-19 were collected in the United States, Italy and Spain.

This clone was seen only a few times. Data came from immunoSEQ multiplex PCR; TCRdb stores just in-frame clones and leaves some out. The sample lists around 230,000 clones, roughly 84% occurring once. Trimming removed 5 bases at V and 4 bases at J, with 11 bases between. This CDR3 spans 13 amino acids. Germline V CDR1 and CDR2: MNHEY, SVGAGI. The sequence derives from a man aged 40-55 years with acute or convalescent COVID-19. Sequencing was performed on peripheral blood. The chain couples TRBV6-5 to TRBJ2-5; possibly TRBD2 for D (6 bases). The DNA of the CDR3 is TGTGCCAGCAGTAGCCCGGGGGTAGAGACCCAGTACTTC. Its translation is CASSSPGVETQYF.